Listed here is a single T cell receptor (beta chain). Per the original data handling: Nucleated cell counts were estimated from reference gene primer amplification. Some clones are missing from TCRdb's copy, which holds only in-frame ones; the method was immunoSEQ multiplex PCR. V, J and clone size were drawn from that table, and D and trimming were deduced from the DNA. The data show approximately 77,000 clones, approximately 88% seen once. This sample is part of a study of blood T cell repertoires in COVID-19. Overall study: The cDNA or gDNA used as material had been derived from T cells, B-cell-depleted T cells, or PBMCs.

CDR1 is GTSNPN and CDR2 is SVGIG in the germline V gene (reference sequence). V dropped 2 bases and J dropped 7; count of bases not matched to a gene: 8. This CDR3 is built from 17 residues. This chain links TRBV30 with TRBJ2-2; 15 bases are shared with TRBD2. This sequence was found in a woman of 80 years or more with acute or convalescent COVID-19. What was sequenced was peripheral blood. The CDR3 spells CAWSRTSGRALDGELFF. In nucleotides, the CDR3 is TGTGCCTGGAGTAGGACTAGCGGGAGGGCCCTCGACGGGGAGCTGTTTTTT.